A single sample gave rise to the 8 T cell receptor beta chains below, sequenced in a study of CXCR3-negative and CXCR3-positive naive CD8 T cells. Study-level findings and limits: TRB CDR3s were more hydrophobic in CXCR3-positive than in CXCR3-negative naive cells.

The authors made the TRB cDNA libraries by 5' RACE using UMI labels. After re-calling the 5' RACE reads, TCRdb lists one entry per CDR3 protein, DNA absent. The sample spans several thousand distinct CDR3 sequences; the ten largest clones claim more than 1%. These receptors' antigens are unknown. The sequenced sample was naive CXCR3+ CD8+ T cells from blood. The sample's subset: CD45RO-CCR7+CD27+CD95- naive CD8+ T cells expressing CXCR3 (TNR3+). All receptors come from a human donor in good health. Some clones in this sample may be carry-over from other donors' samples.

The chain is built from TRBV19 and TRBJ2-7; TCRdb gives TRBD1 as the D gene, but with no DNA this cannot be confirmed. The CDR3 spans 13 residues. Germline assignment: CDR1 LNHDA and CDR2 SQIVND (reference sequence). The CDR3 region is CASSLQGAHEQYF.

The V call is TRBV29-1, the J call TRBJ2-7; TCRdb names TRBD1, which stays unverified in the absence of DNA. Germline lookup yields CDR1 SQVTM and CDR2 ANQGSEA. The CDR3 consists of 15 residues. CDR3 residues: CSVEVQDRRFNEQYF.

This sequence joins TRBV5-1 and TRBJ2-7; without DNA, the TCRdb call of TRBD2 cannot be checked. Germline V gives CDR1 SGHRS, CDR2 YFSETQ. This CDR3 region has 14 residues. The CDR3 reads CASSPSGTRYEQYF.

This clonotype is deemed medium-sized by its frequency. The chain links TRBV18 to TRBJ2-1; TCRdb designates TRBD1, a call that cannot be tested without DNA. Looked up from germline, CDR1 is KGHSH and CDR2 is LQKENI. The CDR3 runs 14 residues. The CDR3 region is CASSPGQGYNEQFF.

The J gene is TRBJ2-1, the V gene TRBV6-5; TCRdb outputs TRBD2, but without DNA this stays unchecked. Germline loops: CDR1 MNHEY, CDR2 SVGAGI. This CDR3 region has 15 residues. This CDR3 is CASSRSGISYNEQFF.

The chain employs TRBV9 and TRBJ1-1; the TCRdb call, TRBD1, lacks DNA for checking. CDR3 length: 15 residues. Germline V gene lookup returns CDR1 SGDLS and CDR2 YYNGEE. CDR3: CASSVGQGIPPEAFF.

The CDR3 is CASNVAGGTYEQYF. The chain has TRBV28 and TRBJ2-7; without DNA, the TCRdb call of TRBD2 cannot be checked. Germline assignment: CDR1 MDHEN and CDR2 SYDVKM. The CDR3 has 14 amino acids.

This clonotype is classed as medium-sized by frequency. The J gene is TRBJ2-7, the V gene TRBV29-1; TCRdb's D call of TRBD1 is untestable without DNA. The germline V gene has CDR1 SQVTM and CDR2 ANQGSEA. The length of the CDR3 is 14 residues. Here the CDR3 reads CSVYSGTLAYEQYF.